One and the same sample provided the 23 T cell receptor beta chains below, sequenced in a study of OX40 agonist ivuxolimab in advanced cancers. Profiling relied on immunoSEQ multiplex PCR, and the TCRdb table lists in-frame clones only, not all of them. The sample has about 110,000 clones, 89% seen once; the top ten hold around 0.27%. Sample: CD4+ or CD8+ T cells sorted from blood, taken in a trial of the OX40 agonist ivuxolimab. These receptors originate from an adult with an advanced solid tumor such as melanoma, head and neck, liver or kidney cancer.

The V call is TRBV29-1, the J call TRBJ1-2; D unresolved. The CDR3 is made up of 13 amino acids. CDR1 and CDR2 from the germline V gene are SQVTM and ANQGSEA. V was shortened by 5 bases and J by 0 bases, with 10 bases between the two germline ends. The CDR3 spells CSVQPVANYGYTF. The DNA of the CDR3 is TGCAGCGTTCAACCGGTAGCTAACTATGGCTACACCTTC.

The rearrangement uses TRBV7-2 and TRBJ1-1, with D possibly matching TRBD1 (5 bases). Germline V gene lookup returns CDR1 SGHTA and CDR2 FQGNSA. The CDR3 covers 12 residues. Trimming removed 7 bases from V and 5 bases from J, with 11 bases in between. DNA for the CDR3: TGTGCCAGCACCCGGGGCGATACTGAAGCTTTCTTT. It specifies CASTRGDTEAFF.

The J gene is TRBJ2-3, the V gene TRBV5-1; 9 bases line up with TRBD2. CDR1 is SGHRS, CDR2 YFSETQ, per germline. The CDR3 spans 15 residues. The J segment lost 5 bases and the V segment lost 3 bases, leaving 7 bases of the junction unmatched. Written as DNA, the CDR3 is TGCGCCAGCAGCTCACCGGGACTAGCAGGAGATACGCAGTATTTT. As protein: CASSSPGLAGDTQYF.

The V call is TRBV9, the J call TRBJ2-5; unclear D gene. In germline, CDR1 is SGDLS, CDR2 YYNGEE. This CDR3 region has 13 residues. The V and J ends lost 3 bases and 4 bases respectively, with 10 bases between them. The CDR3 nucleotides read TGTGCCAGCAGCGCTTTCATGGCAGAGACCCAGTACTTC. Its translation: CASSAFMAETQYF.

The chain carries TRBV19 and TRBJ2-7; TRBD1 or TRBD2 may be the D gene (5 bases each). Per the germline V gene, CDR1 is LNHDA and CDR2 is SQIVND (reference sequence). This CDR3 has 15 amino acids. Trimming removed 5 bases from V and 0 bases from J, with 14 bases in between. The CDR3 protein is CASSSQGPTSYEQYF. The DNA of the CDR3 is TGTGCCAGTAGTTCCCAGGGACCGACCTCCTACGAGCAGTACTTC. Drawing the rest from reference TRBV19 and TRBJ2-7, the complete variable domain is DGGITQSPKYLFRKEGQNVTLSCEQNLNHDAMYWYRQDPGQGLRLIYYSQIVNDFQKGDIAEGYSVSREKKESFPLTVTSAQKNPTAFYLCASSSQGPTSYEQYFGPGTRLTVT.

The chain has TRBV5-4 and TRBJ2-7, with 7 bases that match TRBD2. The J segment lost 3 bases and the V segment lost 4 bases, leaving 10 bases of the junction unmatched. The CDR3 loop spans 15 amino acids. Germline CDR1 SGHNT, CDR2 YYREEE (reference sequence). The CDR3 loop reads CASSQSSSGNYEQYF. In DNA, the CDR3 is TGTGCCAGCAGCCAAAGTTCAAGCGGGAACTACGAGCAGTACTTC.

CDR3: CASSPGTGEEKLFF. The CDR3, as DNA: TGTGCCAGCAGCCCCGGGACAGGGGAAGAAAAACTGTTTTTT. The genes are TRBV7-2 and TRBJ1-4; TRBD1 agrees at 10 bases. From germline, CDR1 is SGHTA and CDR2 FQGNSA. The CDR3 runs 14 residues. V dropped 5 bases and J dropped 8; count of bases not matched to a gene: 5.

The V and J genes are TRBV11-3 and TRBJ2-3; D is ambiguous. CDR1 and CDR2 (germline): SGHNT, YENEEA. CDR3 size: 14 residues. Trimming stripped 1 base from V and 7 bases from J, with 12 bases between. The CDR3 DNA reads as TGTGCCAGCAGCTTAGGTGTCCAAGCGTATACGCAGTATTTT. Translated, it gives CASSLGVQAYTQYF. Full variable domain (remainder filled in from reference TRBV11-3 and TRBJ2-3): EAGVVQSPRYKIIEKKQPVAFWCNPISGHNTLYWYLQNLGQGPELLIRYENEEAVDDSQLPKDRFSAERLKGVDSTLKIQPAELGDSAVYLCASSLGVQAYTQYFGPGTRLTVL.

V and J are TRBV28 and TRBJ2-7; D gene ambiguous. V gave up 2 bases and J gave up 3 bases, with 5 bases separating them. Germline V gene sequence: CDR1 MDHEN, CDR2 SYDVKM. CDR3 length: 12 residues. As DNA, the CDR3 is TGTGCCAGCAGTTTACTGGGCTACGAGCAGTACTTC. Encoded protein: CASSLLGYEQYF.

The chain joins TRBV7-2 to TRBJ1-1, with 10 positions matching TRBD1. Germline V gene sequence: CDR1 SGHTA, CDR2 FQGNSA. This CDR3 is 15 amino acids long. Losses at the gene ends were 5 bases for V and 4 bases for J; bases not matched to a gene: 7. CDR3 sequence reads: CASSDWTGGGTEAFF. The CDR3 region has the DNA TGTGCCAGCAGCGATTGGACAGGGGGAGGCACTGAAGCTTTCTTT.

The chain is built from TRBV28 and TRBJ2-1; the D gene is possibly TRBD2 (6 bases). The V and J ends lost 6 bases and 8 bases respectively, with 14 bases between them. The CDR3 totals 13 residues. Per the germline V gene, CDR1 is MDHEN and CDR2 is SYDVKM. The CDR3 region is CASSGDLMHEQFF. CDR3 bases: TGTGCCAGCAGCGGGGACTTGATGCATGAGCAGTTCTTC.

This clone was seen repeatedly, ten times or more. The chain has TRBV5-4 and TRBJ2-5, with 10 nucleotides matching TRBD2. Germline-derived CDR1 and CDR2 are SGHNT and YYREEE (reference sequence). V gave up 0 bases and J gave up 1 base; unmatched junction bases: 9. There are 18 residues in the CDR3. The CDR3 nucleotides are TGTGCCAGCAGCTTGGGCCTAGCGGGAGCCCCTCGCCAAGAGACCCAGTACTTC. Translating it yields CASSLGLAGAPRQETQYF.

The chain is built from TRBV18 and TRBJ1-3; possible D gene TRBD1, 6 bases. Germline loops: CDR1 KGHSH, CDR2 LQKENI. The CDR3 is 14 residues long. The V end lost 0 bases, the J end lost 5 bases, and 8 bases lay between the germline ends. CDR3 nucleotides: TGTGCCAGCTCACCACCCGGACAGCGAAACACCATATATTTT. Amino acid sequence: CASSPPGQRNTIYF. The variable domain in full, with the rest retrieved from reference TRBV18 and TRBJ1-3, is NAGVMQNPRHLVRRRGQEARLRCSPMKGHSHVYWYRQLPEEGLKFMVYLQKENIIDESGMPKERFSAEFPKEGPSILRIQQVVRGDSAAYFCASSPPGQRNTIYFGEGSWLTVV.

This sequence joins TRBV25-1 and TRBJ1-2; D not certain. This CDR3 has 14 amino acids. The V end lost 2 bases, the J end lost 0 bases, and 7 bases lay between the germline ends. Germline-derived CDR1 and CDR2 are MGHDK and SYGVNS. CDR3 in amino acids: CASSERKTNYGYTF. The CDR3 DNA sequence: TGTGCCAGCAGTGAACGTAAGACTAACTATGGCTACACCTTC.

CDR3 in amino acids: CASSLQLGSYEQYF. The CDR3 nucleotides read TGCGCCAGCAGCTTGCAACTAGGCTCCTACGAGCAGTACTTC. The V gene is TRBV5-1, the J gene TRBJ2-7; D is possibly TRBD2 (5 bases). The CDR3 runs to 14 residues. Between the trimmed V and J ends, which lost 1 base and 0 bases, there was a span of 8 bases. CDR1 is SGHRS, CDR2 YFSETQ, per germline.

CDR3 nucleotides: TGTGCCTGGGCTTTAAACAGGGACACTGAAGCTTTCTTT. Translation gives CAWALNRDTEAFF. V gene TRBV30 combines with J gene TRBJ1-1; TRBD1 is a possible D gene (6 bases). V gave up 5 bases and J gave up 3 bases, with 13 bases separating them. The CDR3 extends over 13 amino acids. Germline V CDR1 and CDR2: GTSNPN, SVGIG (reference sequence). Looking up the rest from reference TRBV30 and TRBJ1-1 gives the full variable domain: SQTIHQWPATLVQPVGSPLSLECTVEGTSNPNLYWYRQAAGRGLQLLFYSVGIGQISSEVPQNLSASRPQDRQFILSSKKLLLSDSGFYLCAWALNRDTEAFFGQGTRLTVV.

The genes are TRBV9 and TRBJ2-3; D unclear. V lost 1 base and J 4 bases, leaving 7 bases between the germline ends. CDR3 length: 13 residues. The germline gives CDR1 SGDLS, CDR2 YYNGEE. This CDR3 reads CASSVSSSDTQYF. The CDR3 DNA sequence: TGTGCCAGCAGCGTAAGTAGTTCAGATACGCAGTATTTT.

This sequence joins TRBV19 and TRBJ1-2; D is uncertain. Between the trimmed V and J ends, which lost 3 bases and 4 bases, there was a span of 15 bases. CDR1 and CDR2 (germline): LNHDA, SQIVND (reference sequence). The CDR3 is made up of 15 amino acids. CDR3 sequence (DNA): TGTGCCAGTAGTATGGTAAAAAGCCTCGTCTATGGCTACACCTTC. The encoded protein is CASSMVKSLVYGYTF.

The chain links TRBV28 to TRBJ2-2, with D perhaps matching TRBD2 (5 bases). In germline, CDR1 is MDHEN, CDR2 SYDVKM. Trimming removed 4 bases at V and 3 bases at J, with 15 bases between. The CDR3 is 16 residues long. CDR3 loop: CASSSSPGRYTGELFF. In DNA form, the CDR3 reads TGTGCCAGCAGTTCTAGTCCGGGGAGATACACCGGGGAGCTGTTTTTT. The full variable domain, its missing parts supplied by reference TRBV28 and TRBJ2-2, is DVKVTQSSRYLVKRTGEKVFLECVQDMDHENMFWYRQDPGLGLRLIYFSYDVKMKEKGDIPEGYSVSREKKERFSLILESASTNQTSMYLCASSSSPGRYTGELFFGEGSRLTVL.

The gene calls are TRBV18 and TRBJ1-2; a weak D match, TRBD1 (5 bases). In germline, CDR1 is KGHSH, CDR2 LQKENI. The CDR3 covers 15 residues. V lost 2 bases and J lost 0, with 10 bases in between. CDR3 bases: TGTGCCAGCTCACCAGGGACGGCAGCTAACTATGGCTACACCTTC. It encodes CASSPGTAANYGYTF.

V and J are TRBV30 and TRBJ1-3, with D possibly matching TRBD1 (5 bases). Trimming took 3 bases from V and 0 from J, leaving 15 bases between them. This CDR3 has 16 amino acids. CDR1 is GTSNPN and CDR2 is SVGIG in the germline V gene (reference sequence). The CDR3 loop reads CAWSLRDFSSGNTIYF. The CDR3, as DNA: TGTGCCTGGAGCCTTAGGGACTTCAGCTCTGGAAACACCATATATTTT.

The CDR3 spells CASSYSRQGRNNEQFF. CDR3 DNA: TGTGCCAGCAGCTATAGTAGACAGGGGCGCAACAATGAGCAGTTCTTC. The chain combines TRBV9 with TRBJ2-1; 8 bases fit TRBD1. The CDR3 runs 16 residues. The V and J ends lost 4 bases and 5 bases, in that order; junction bases with no gene match: 11. The germline V gene has CDR1 SGDLS and CDR2 YYNGEE. Looking up the rest from reference TRBV9 and TRBJ2-1 gives the full variable domain: DSGVTQTPKHLITATGQRVTLRCSPRSGDLSVYWYQQSLDQGLQFLIQYYNGEERAKGNILERFSAQQFPDLHSELNLSSLELGDSALYFCASSYSRQGRNNEQFFGPGTRLTVL.

For the CDR3, the DNA is TGTGCCTGGGCAAAGGGACAGTTCTACGAGCAGTACTTC. Residues: CAWAKGQFYEQYF. The chain recombines TRBV30 with TRBJ2-7, with 7 positions matching TRBD1. Germline CDR1 GTSNPN, CDR2 SVGIG (reference sequence). The length of the CDR3 is 13 residues. Unmatched junction bases numbered 7, after V lost 5 bases and J lost 3 bases. Looking up the rest from reference TRBV30 and TRBJ2-7 gives the full variable domain: SQTIHQWPATLVQPVGSPLSLECTVEGTSNPNLYWYRQAAGRGLQLLFYSVGIGQISSEVPQNLSASRPQDRQFILSSKKLLLSDSGFYLCAWAKGQFYEQYFGPGTRLTVT.